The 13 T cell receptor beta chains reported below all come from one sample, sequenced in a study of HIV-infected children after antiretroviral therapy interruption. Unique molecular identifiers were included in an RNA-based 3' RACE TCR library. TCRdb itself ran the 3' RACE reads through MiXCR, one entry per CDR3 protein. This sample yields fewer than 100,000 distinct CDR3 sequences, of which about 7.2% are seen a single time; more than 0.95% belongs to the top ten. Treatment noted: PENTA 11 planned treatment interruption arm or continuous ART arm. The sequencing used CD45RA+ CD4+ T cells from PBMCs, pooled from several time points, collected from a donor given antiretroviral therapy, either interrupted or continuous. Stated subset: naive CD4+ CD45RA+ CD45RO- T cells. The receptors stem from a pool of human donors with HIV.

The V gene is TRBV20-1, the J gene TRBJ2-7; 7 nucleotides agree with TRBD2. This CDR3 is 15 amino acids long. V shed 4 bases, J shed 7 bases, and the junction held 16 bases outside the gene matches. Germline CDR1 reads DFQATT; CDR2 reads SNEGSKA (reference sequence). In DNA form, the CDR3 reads TGCAGTGCTACCGCCCTGTCGGGAGGACGGGGGGAGCAGTACTTC. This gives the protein CSATALSGGRGEQYF.

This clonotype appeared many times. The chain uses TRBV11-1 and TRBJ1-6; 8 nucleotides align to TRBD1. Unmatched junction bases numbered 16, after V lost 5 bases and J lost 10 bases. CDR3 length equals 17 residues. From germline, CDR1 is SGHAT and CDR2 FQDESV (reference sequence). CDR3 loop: CASSPRNRLRGHSPLHF. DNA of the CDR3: TGTGCCAGCAGCCCGCGTAATCGTCTCAGGGGGCACTCACCCCTCCACTTT.

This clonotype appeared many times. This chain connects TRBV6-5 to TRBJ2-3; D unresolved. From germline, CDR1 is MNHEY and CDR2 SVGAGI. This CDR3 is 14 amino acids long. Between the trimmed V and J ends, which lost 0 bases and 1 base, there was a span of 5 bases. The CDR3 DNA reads TGTGCCAGCAGTTACTCCCGGCGCACAGATACGCAGTATTTT. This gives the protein CASSYSRRTDTQYF.

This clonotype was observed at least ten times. Here the CDR3 reads CSASQGQRTGELFF. In DNA, the CDR3 is TGCAGTGCTAGTCAGGGGCAACGGACCGGGGAGCTGTTTTTT. The chain employs TRBV20-1 and TRBJ2-2, with TRBD1 as a possible D gene (6 bases). The V and J ends lost 3 bases and 5 bases respectively, with 13 bases between them. Germline assignment: CDR1 DFQATT and CDR2 SNEGSKA (reference sequence). The CDR3 is made up of 14 amino acids.

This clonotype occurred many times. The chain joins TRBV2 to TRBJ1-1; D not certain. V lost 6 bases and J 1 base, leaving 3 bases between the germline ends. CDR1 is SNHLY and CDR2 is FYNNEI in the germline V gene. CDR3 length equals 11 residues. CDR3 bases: TGTGCCAGCAGGAAGAACACTGAAGCTTTCTTT. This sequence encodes CASRKNTEAFF.

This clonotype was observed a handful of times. Here the CDR3 reads CASRKSGGGKTQYF. The DNA for the CDR3 is TGTGCCAGCAGAAAAAGCGGGGGGGGGAAGACCCAGTACTTC. The chain combines TRBV7-2 with TRBJ2-5, with 10 positions matching TRBD2. CDR3 length equals 14 residues. Per the germline V gene, CDR1 is SGHTA and CDR2 is FQGNSA. Unmatched junction bases numbered 7, after V lost 6 bases and J lost 6 bases.

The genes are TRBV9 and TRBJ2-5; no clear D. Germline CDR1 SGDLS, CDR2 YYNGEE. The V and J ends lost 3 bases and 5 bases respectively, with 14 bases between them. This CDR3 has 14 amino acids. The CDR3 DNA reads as TGTGCCAGCAGCGAAATTTCAATCGGGGAGACCCAGTACTTC. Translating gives CASSEISIGETQYF.

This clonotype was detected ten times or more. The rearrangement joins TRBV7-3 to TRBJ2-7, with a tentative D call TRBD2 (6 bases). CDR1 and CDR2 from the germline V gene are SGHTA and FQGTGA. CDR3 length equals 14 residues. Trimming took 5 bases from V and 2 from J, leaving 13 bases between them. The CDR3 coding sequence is TGTGCCAGCAGCCCCCGCGGCGGGGCCTACGAGCAGTACTTC. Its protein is CASSPRGGAYEQYF.

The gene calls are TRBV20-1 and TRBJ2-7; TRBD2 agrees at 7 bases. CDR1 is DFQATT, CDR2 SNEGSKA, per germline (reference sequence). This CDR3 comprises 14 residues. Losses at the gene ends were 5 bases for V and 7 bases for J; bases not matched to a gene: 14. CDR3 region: CSALPGGGRTEQYF. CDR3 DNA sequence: TGCAGTGCTCTTCCCGGCGGGGGTCGGACGGAGCAGTACTTC.

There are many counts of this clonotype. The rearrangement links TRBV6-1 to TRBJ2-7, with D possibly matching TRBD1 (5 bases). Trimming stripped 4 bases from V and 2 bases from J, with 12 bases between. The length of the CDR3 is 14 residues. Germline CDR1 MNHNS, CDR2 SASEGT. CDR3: CASSARGLTYEQYF. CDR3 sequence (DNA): TGTGCCAGCAGTGCTAGGGGCCTCACCTACGAGCAGTACTTC.

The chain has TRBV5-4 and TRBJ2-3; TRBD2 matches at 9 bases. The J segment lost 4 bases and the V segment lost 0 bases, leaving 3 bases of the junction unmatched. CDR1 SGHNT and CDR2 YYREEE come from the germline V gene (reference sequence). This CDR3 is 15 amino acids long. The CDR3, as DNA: TGTGCCAGCAGCTTGGGCGGGAGGGACGCAGATACGCAGTATTTT. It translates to CASSLGGRDADTQYF.

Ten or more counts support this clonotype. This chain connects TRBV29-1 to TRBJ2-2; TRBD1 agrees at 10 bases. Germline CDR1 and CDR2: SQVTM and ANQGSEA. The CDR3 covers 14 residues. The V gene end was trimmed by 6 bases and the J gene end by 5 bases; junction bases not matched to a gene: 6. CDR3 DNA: TGCAGCGTCGCAGACAGGGGGCGAACCGGGGAGCTGTTTTTT. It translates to CSVADRGRTGELFF.

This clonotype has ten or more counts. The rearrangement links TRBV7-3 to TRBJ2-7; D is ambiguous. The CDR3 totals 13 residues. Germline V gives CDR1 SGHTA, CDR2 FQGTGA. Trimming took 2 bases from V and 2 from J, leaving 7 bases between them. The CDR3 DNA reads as TGTGCCAGCAGCTTAGGAGAAGCCTACGAGCAGTACTTC. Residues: CASSLGEAYEQYF.